The present T cell receptor (beta chain) was sequenced within a study of cytomegalovirus exposure and HLA in healthy donors. The study's findings and limits: Beyond CMV serostatus, there was no information to go on about immune exposure. The study put roughly 160 TCR beta chains on its list as cytomegalovirus-associated. Equally common other TCR beta chains were less clonally expanded than HLA-associated ones, a later analysis found.

V was clipped by 9 bases and J by 7 bases; unmatched bases: 17. The CDR3 totals 16 residues. Germline loops: CDR1 LNHDA, CDR2 SQIVND (reference sequence). 13 Jbeta primers and 60 Vbeta primers were used for the PCR. Profiling relied on immunoSEQ multiplex PCR, and the TCRdb table lists in-frame clones only, not all of them. The sample shows approximately 190,000 clones, more than 65% of them seen only once. This clone was counted a few times. Its specificity is not known. V gene TRBV19 combines with J gene TRBJ1-5; 8 nucleotides match TRBD1. The receptor's source is a woman in her 30s in good health and CMV-seronegative. Sequencing input: PBMCs. The CDR3 region is CASASLGQEVGQPQHF. CDR3 bases: TGTGCCAGCGCATCGTTGGGACAGGAGGTCGGGCAGCCCCAGCATTTT.